This T cell receptor beta chain was sequenced during a study of T-cell reconstitution after alpha-beta-depleted transplantation in children. During its preparation, the TCRbeta library received unique molecular identifiers. TCRdb processed the PCR reads anew with MiXCR; each CDR3 protein has one entry. The table lists over 150,000 distinct CDR3 sequences, 13% to 15% of them singletons. V was clipped by 2 bases and J by 3 bases, with 12 bases between them. The length of the CDR3 is 14 residues. Germline values: CDR1 SQVTM, CDR2 ANQGSEA. This clonotype came up many times. The TCR originated in a human donor who donated a stem cell graft to a child with acute lymphoblastic leukemia. The sample was PBMCs from the stem cell graft donor, taken from the stem cell graft. The chain couples TRBV29-1 to TRBJ2-3, with D possibly called TRBD1 or TRBD2 (5 bases each). The CDR3 nucleotides read TGCAGCGTTGAAAGGTCAGGGAGAACAGATACGCAGTATTTT. Translating it yields CSVERSGRTDTQYF.